This entry lists 16 T cell receptor beta chains sequenced from one sample in a study of shared clonotypes between healthy human individuals. It was CD45RO-negative cells, positively selected for CCR7, that made up naive CD8 cells, with terminally differentiated effector memory CD45RA+ cells excluded. Assay: immunoSEQ multiplex PCR; the TCRdb copy retains only in-frame clones and omits some. The data hold around 1.9 million clones, with 90% to 95% observed a single time. The sequencing sample was made of naive CD8+ T cells from PBMCs. These receptors were collected from a man younger than 35 in good health. Some clones in this sample may be carry-over from other donors' samples.

This sequence joins TRBV7-9 and TRBJ1-1, with TRBD1 as a possible D gene (6 bases). V lost 5 bases to trimming and J lost 0 bases, with 10 bases between them. The CDR3 runs to 14 residues. Germline-derived CDR1 and CDR2 are SEHNR and FQNEAQ (reference sequence). The CDR3, as DNA: TGTGCCAGCAGCCGACAGGCCATGAACACTGAAGCTTTCTTT. It is translated as CASSRQAMNTEAFF.

The chain couples TRBV5-1 to TRBJ2-1, with TRBD2 identical over 8 bases. The CDR3 runs 21 residues. J lost 6 bases, V lost 1 base, and 24 bases had no gene match. The germline V gene has CDR1 SGHRS and CDR2 YFSETQ. CDR3 sequence reads: CASSLSSGVFRDSSGSNEQFF. Here the CDR3 DNA reads TGCGCCAGCAGCTTGAGTAGCGGGGTTTTCCGCGATAGCTCCGGATCCAATGAGCAGTTCTTC.

The rearrangement links TRBV6-6 to TRBJ1-1; possibly TRBD1 for D (6 bases). CDR3 size: 14 residues. CDR1 and CDR2 (germline): MNHNY, SVGAGI (reference sequence). The germline V and J ends were trimmed by 4 bases and 7 bases, with 16 bases remaining between them. The CDR3 reads CASSLAPGANEAFF. The CDR3 DNA sequence: TGTGCCAGCAGTTTGGCCCCGGGGGCCAATGAAGCTTTCTTT.

This chain uses TRBV10-3 with TRBJ1-5; D is perhaps TRBD1 (6 bases). V dropped 10 bases and J dropped 4 bases, with 11 bases sitting between them. The CDR3 contains 12 residues. Germline values: CDR1 ENHRY, CDR2 SYGVKD. The CDR3 reads CASGTPNQPQHF. In nucleotides, the CDR3 is TGTGCCAGCGGGACACCGAATCAGCCCCAGCATTTT.

On this clone: The sample carries other DNA sequences with the same CDR3. The V and J genes are TRBV27 and TRBJ2-4; 10 bases agree with TRBD2. V lost 4 bases, J lost 0 bases, and 6 bases stayed unmatched. The CDR3 totals 17 residues. Per germline, CDR1 MNHEY and CDR2 SMNVEV (reference sequence). The CDR3 DNA reads TGTGCCAGCAGTTCCCGGACTAGCGGACTAGCCAAAAACATTCAGTACTTC. Amino acid sequence: CASSSRTSGLAKNIQYF.

The V call is TRBV7-9, the J call TRBJ2-7; no firm D call. In germline, CDR1 is SEHNR, CDR2 FQNEAQ (reference sequence). The CDR3 length is 13 residues. The V and J ends lost 4 bases and 4 bases respectively, with 11 bases between them. DNA for the CDR3: TGTGCCAGCAGCTCCCCCGTGGGGTACGAGCAGTACTTC. This sequence encodes CASSSPVGYEQYF.

The J gene is TRBJ1-4, the V gene TRBV9, with D hard to call. This CDR3 spans 13 amino acids. Germline lookup yields CDR1 SGDLS and CDR2 YYNGEE. V dropped 2 bases and J dropped 2 bases, with 4 bases sitting between them. CDR3 nucleotide sequence: TGTGCCAGCAGCGTGGGGACTAATGAAAAACTGTTTTTT. Translating gives CASSVGTNEKLFF.

The rearrangement joins TRBV2 to TRBJ2-3; D is possibly TRBD1 (5 bases). CDR1 and CDR2 from the germline V gene are SNHLY and FYNNEI. The germline V and J ends were trimmed by 2 bases and 1 base, with 10 bases remaining between them. The length of the CDR3 is 15 residues. CDR3 bases: TGTGCCAGCAGTGAATTAGTCAGGGGCACAGATACGCAGTATTTT. It yields the protein CASSELVRGTDTQYF.

This chain links TRBV11-2 with TRBJ2-7; TRBD2 matches 7 bases. V lost 3 bases and J lost 5; bases outside the gene matches: 13. CDR1 is SGHAT and CDR2 is FQNNGV in the germline V gene. This CDR3 is 16 amino acids long. This CDR3 reads CASSLNLPGGLHEQYF. The CDR3 nucleotides are TGTGCCAGCAGCTTGAATCTTCCGGGAGGTCTCCACGAGCAGTACTTC.

The gene calls are TRBV2 and TRBJ2-3; TRBD2 is a possible D gene (6 bases). The CDR3 has 16 residues. Per the germline V gene, CDR1 is SNHLY and CDR2 is FYNNEI. Trimming removed 3 bases at V and 0 bases at J, with 13 bases between. The CDR3, as DNA: TGTGCCAGCAGTGAGGGCAGGACTACTAGCACAGATACGCAGTATTTT. Encoded protein: CASSEGRTTSTDTQYF.

The chain recombines TRBV7-8 with TRBJ1-5; tentatively, D is TRBD1 (5 bases). V lost 0 bases to trimming and J lost 6 bases, with 15 bases between them. This CDR3 region has 16 residues. Germline V lookup: CDR1 SGHVS, CDR2 FQNEAQ. CDR3 amino acids: CASSLARGDAPQPQHF. In DNA, the CDR3 is TGTGCCAGCAGCTTAGCGCGAGGGGACGCCCCTCAGCCCCAGCATTTT.

The chain recombines TRBV7-9 with TRBJ2-5; no definite D call. CDR1 is SEHNR and CDR2 is FQNEAQ in the germline V gene (reference sequence). With 2 bases removed from V and 4 bases from J, the gap between germline ends came to 11 bases. CDR3 length equals 14 residues. Here the CDR3 reads CASSLQASSETQYF. The CDR3 bases are TGTGCCAGCAGCTTACAGGCCTCGTCAGAGACCCAGTACTTC.

The rearrangement joins TRBV28 to TRBJ2-3; 12 bases fit TRBD2. The V and J ends lost 6 bases and 2 bases, in that order; junction bases with no gene match: 15. This CDR3 comprises 19 residues. CDR1 and CDR2 (germline): MDHEN, SYDVKM. CDR3 nucleotides: TGTGCCAGCAGCTCCAAGTCGTTACTAGCGGGAGGACCCACAGATACGCAGTATTTT. Protein: CASSSKSLLAGGPTDTQYF.

V gene TRBV10-3 combines with J gene TRBJ2-7; maybe TRBD2 (6 bases). Trimming pared 2 bases from V and 6 bases from J, leaving 17 bases between. The CDR3 sequence is 15 residues long. Germline V CDR1 and CDR2: ENHRY, SYGVKD. The CDR3 sequence is CAISEGAGKEGEQYF. The CDR3, as DNA: TGTGCCATCAGTGAGGGAGCAGGGAAGGAGGGCGAGCAGTACTTC.

The V call is TRBV19, the J call TRBJ2-7; the match to TRBD1 covers 9 bases. Germline lookup yields CDR1 LNHDA and CDR2 SQIVND (reference sequence). This CDR3 has 15 residues. V was pared by 4 bases and J by 5 bases, with 9 bases of the junction left unmatched. CDR3 in DNA: TGTGCCAGTAGTACCAGGACAGGGGCGGGGGACGAGCAGTACTTC. It specifies CASSTRTGAGDEQYF.

The CDR3 loop reads CASSSSLGETQYF. CDR3 bases: TGTGCCAGCAGCTCGTCACTAGGGGAGACCCAGTACTTC. This chain uses TRBV7-9 with TRBJ2-5; weak D call: TRBD2 (5 bases). Trimming left V 4 bases short and J 5 bases short, with 11 bases between. The CDR3 spans 13 residues. CDR1 and CDR2 (germline): SEHNR, FQNEAQ (reference sequence).